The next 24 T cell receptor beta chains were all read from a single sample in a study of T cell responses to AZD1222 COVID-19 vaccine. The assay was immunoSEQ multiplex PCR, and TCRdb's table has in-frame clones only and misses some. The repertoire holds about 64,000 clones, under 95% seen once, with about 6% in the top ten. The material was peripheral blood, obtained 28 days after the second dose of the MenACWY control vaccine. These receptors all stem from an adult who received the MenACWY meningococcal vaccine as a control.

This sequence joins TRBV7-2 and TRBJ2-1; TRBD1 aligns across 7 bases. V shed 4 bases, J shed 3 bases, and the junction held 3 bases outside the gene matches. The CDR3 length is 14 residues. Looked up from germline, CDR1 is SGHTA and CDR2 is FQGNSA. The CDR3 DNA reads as TGTGCCAGCAGCTCTGGACAGGACTACAATGAGCAGTTCTTC. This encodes CASSSGQDYNEQFF.

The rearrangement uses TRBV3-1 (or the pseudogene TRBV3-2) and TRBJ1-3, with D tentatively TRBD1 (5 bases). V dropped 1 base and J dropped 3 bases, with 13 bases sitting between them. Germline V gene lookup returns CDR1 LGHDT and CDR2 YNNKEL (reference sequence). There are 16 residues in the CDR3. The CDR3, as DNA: TGTGCCAGCAGCCAAGCCCCCGGGGGGGTTGGAAACACCATATATTTT. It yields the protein CASSQAPGGVGNTIYF.

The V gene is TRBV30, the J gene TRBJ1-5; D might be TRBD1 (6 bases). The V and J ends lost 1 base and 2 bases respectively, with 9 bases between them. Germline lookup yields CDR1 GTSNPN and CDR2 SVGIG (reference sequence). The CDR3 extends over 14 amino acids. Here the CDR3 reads CAWSGRGGNQPQHF. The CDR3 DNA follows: TGTGCCTGGAGTGGAAGGGGGGGCAATCAGCCCCAGCATTTT.

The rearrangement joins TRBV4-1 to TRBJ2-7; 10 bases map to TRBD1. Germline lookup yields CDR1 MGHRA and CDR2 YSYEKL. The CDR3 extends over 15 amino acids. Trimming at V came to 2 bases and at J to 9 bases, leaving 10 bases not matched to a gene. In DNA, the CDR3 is TGCGCCAGCAGCCAAACCGGGACAGGGGACGGCGTGCAGTACTTC. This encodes CASSQTGTGDGVQYF.

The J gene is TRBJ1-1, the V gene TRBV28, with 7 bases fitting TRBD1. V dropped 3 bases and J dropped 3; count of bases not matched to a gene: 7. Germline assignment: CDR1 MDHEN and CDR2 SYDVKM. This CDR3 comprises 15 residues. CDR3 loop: CASSLWAGGDTEAFF. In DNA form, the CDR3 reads TGTGCCAGCAGTTTGTGGGCAGGGGGGGACACTGAAGCTTTCTTT.

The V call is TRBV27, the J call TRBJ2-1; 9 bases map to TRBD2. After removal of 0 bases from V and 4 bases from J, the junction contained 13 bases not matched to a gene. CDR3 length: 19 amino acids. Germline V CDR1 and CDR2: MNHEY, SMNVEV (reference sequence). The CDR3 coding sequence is TGTGCCAGCAGTTTATCGGGTTTCGGAGCGGGAGGTCTGTACAATGAGCAGTTCTTC. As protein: CASSLSGFGAGGLYNEQFF.

Here the CDR3 DNA reads TGTGCCAGCAGCGTGAAGGGTCCCGCTCGAGGCTACACCTTC. Translated: CASSVKGPARGYTF. The J gene is TRBJ1-2, the V gene TRBV5-4, with D unclear. The CDR3 contains 14 residues. Trimming removed 4 bases at V and 8 bases at J, with 18 bases between. Germline lookup yields CDR1 SGHNT and CDR2 YYREEE (reference sequence).

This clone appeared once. The CDR3 nucleotides are TGTGCCAGCAGCTCCATGACTAGCGGGAGACGTACGCAGTATTTT. Its translation: CASSSMTSGRRTQYF. The chain has TRBV5-6 and TRBJ2-3; 12 nucleotides align to TRBD2. In germline, CDR1 is SGHDT, CDR2 YYEEEE. The CDR3 is 15 amino acids. J gave up 8 bases and V 3 bases, and 7 bases lay outside the gene matches.

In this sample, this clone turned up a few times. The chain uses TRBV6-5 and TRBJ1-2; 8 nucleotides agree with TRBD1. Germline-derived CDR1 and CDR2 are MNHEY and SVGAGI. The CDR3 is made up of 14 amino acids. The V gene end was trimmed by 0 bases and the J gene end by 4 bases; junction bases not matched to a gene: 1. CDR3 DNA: TGTGCCAGCAGTTACTCGCAGGGGGCCTATGGCTACACCTTC. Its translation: CASSYSQGAYGYTF.

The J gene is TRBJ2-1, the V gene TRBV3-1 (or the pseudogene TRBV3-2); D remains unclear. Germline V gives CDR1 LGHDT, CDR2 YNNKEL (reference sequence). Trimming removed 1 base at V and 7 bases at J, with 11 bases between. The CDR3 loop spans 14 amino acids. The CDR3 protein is CASSQAANSNEQFF. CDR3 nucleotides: TGTGCCAGCAGCCAAGCCGCCAACTCAAATGAGCAGTTCTTC.

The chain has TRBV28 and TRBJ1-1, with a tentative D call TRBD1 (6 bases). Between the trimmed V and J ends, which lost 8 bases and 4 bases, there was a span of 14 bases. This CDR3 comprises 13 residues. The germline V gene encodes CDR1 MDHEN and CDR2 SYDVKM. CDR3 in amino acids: CASQLVGATEAFF. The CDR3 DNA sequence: TGTGCCAGCCAACTCGTGGGGGCCACTGAAGCTTTCTTT.

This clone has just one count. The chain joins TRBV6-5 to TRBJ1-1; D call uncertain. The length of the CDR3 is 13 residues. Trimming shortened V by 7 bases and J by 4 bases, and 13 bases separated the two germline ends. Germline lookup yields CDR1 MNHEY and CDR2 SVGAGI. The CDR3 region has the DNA TGTGCCAGCAATCAAGGAGAGGTCACTGAAGCTTTCTTT. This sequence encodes CASNQGEVTEAFF.

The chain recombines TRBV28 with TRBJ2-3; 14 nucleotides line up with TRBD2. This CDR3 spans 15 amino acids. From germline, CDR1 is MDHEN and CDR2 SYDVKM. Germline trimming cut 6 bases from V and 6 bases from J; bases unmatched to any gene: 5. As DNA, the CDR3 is TGTGCCAGCAGAACGGGACTAGCGGGAGAGGATACGCAGTATTTT. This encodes CASRTGLAGEDTQYF.

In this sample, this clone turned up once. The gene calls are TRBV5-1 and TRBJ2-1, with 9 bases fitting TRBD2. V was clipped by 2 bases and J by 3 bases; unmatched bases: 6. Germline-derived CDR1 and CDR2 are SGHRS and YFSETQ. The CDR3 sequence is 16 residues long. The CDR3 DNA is TGCGCCAGCAGCTTCGAACAACTAGCGGGCTACAATGAGCAGTTCTTC. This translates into CASSFEQLAGYNEQFF.

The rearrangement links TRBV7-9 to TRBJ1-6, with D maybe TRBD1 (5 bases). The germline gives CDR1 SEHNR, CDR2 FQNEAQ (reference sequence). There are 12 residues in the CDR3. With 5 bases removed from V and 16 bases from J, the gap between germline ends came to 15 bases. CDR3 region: CASSGGTSRLHF. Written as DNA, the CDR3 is TGTGCCAGCAGCGGGGGGACGAGTCGGCTCCACTTT.

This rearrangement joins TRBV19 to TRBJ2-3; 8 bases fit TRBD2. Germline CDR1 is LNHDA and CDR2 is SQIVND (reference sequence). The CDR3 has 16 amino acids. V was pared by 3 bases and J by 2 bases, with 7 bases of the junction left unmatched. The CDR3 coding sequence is TGTGCCAGTAGTATTGCCAGCGGGAGTCCCACAGATACGCAGTATTTT. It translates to CASSIASGSPTDTQYF. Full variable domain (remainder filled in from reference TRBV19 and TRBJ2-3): DGGITQSPKYLFRKEGQNVTLSCEQNLNHDAMYWYRQDPGQGLRLIYYSQIVNDFQKGDIAEGYSVSREKKESFPLTVTSAQKNPTAFYLCASSIASGSPTDTQYFGPGTRLTVL.

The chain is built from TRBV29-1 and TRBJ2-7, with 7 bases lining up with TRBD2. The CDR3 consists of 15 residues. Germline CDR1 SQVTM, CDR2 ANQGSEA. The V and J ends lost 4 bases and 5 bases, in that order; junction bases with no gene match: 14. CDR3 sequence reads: CSVAGGRGPSDEQYF. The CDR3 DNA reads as TGCAGCGTTGCGGGAGGAAGGGGACCCTCGGACGAGCAGTACTTC.

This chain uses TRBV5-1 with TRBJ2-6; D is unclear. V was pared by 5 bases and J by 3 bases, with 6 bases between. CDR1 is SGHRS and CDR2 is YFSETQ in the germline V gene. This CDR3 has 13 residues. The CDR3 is CASRDNGANVLTF. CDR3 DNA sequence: TGCGCCAGCAGGGATAATGGGGCCAACGTCCTGACTTTC.

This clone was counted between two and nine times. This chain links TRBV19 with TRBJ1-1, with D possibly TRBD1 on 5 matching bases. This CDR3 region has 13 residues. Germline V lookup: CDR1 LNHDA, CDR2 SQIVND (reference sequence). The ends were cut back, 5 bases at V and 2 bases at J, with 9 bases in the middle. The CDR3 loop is CASSVTDNTEAFF. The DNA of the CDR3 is TGTGCCAGTAGTGTGACAGATAACACTGAAGCTTTCTTT.

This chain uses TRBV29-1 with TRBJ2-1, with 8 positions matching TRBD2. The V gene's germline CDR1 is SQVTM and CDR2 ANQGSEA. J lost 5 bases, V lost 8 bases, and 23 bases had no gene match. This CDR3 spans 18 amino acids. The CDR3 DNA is TGCAGCCTTGCGGGCGGGGACACCCCCGGGAGGGGGAACAATGAGCAGTTCTTC. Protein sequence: CSLAGGDTPGRGNNEQFF.

CDR3 in DNA: TGTGCCAGCAGTCGACCGGGACAGAGGGACTACGAGCAGTACTTC. Amino acid sequence: CASSRPGQRDYEQYF. The rearrangement joins TRBV6-6 to TRBJ2-7; 7 bases are shared with TRBD1. The CDR3 covers 15 residues. Germline CDR1 reads MNHNY; CDR2 reads SVGAGI (reference sequence). V trimming: 5 bases; J trimming: 3 bases; junction bases outside the gene matches: 10.

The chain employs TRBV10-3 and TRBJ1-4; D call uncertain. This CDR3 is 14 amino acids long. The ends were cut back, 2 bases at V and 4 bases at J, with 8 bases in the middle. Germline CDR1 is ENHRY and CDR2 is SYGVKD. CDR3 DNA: TGTGCCATCAGTGAGGCCGGGCTTAATGAAAAACTGTTTTTT. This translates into CAISEAGLNEKLFF.

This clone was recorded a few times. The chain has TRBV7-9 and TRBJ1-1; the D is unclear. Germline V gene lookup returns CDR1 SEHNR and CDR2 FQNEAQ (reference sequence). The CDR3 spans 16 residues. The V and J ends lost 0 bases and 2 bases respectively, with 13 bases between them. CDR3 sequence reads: CASSLALTPLNTEAFF. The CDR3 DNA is TGTGCCAGCAGCTTAGCGCTAACGCCACTTAACACTGAAGCTTTCTTT. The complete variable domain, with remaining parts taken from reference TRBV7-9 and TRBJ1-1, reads DTGVSQNPRHKITKRGQNVTFRCDPISEHNRLYWYRQTLGQGPEFLTYFQNEAQLEKSRLLSDRFSAERPKGSFSTLEIQRTEQGDSAMYLCASSLALTPLNTEAFFGQGTRLTVV.

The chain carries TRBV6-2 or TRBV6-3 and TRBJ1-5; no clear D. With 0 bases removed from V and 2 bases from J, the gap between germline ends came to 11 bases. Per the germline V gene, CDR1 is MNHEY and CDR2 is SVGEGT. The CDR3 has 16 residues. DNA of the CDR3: TGTGCCAGCAGTTACTCGGCCAGCAGAGGCAATCAGCCCCAGCATTTT. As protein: CASSYSASRGNQPQHF.